This is a list of T cell receptor beta chains from one sample in a study of blood T cell repertoires in COVID-19. Using immunoSEQ multiplex PCR, the repertoire was profiled, and TCRdb retains in-frame clones only, with some absent. The sample lists roughly 290,000 clones; around nine tenths were seen once. Specimen: PBMCs or T cells enriched from blood (not recorded which). These receptors were collected from a middle-aged woman who had recovered from COVID-19. CDR3s include the opening cysteine and the closing phenylalanine or tryptophan. A D gene is named only where the DNA matches it firmly. Only part of the rows carry a size: once, few, many, or a class if the clone is expanded.

TRBJ2-7,TRBV6-2/TRBV6-3,.,13,.,CASSIGGGYEQYF,TGTGCCAGCAGTATTGGAGGAGGCTACGAGCAGTACTTC
TRBJ1-2,TRBV7-9,.,14,TRBD1,CASTPRTGESGYTF,TGTGCCAGCACCCCACGGACAGGGGAAAGTGGCTACACCTTC
TRBJ1-6,TRBV28,.,14,.,CASSFDSYNSPLHF,TGTGCCAGCAGTTTTGACAGTTATAATTCACCCCTCCACTTT
TRBJ1-6,TRBV28,once,13,.,CASSSDSNSPLHF,TGTGCCAGCAGTTCGGACAGCAATTCACCCCTCCACTTT
TRBJ2-7,TRBV7-3,.,14,TRBD1,CASSLTGQGYEQYF,TGTGCCAGCAGCTTAACTGGACAGGGTTACGAGCAGTACTTC
TRBJ2-7,TRBV7-2,.,14,.,CASSWTVEGGEQYF,TGTGCCAGCAGCTGGACAGTTGAAGGAGGCGAGCAGTACTTC
TRBJ1-1,TRBV7-2,.,13,.,CASSHSKGTEAFF,TGTGCCAGCAGCCACAGTAAGGGGACTGAAGCTTTCTTT
TRBJ2-5,TRBV7-6,.,15,TRBD1,CASRLATGWRETQYF,TGTGCCAGCCGATTAGCGACAGGGTGGCGTGAGACCCAGTACTTC
TRBJ1-2,TRBV19,.,14,TRBD1,CASSIDGTGRGYTF,TGTGCCAGTAGTATAGACGGGACAGGGAGGGGCTACACCTTC
TRBJ1-4,TRBV12-3/TRBV12-4,.,12,.,CASSLALGGGVF,TGTGCCAGCAGTTTAGCGCTGGGGGGTGGGGTTTTT
TRBJ2-5,TRBV30,.,12,TRBD1,CAWSRGPETQYF,TGTGCCTGGAGCAGGGGGCCGGAGACCCAGTACTTC
TRBJ2-3,TRBV7-7,.,15,.,CASSFGGSGRDTQYF,TGTGCTAGCAGCTTCGGGGGTAGCGGCCGGGATACGCAGTATTTT
TRBJ2-6,TRBV7-2,.,19,TRBD1,CASSLLGGQGAHGANVLTF,TGTGCCAGCAGCTTATTGGGGGGACAGGGGGCTCACGGGGCCAACGTCCTGACTTTC
TRBJ1-1,TRBV6-5,.,15,TRBD1,CASSTRQGPNTEAFF,TGTGCCAGCAGTACCCGACAGGGACCGAACACTGAAGCTTTCTTT
TRBJ1-2,TRBV2,few,13,TRBD1,CASSERGPNGYTF,TGTGCCAGCAGTGAAAGGGGGCCTAATGGCTACACCTTC
TRBJ2-2,TRBV7-2,.,13,.,CASSDRNTGELFF,TGTGCCAGCAGCGACAGGAACACCGGGGAGCTGTTTTTT
TRBJ2-2,TRBV7-6,.,16,.,CASSFGGRGNTGELFF,TGTGCCAGCAGCTTTGGGGGGAGAGGGAACACCGGGGAGCTGTTTTTT
TRBJ2-7,TRBV30,once,14,TRBD1,CAQGRGGVSYEQYF,TGTGCCCAAGGTAGAGGGGGCGTGTCCTACGAGCAGTACTTC
TRBJ1-1,TRBV10-3,.,13,.,CAISASGSTEAFF,TGTGCCATCAGTGCGTCGGGGAGCACTGAAGCTTTCTTT
TRBJ2-1,TRBV24-1,.,14,TRBD1,CATSRDRGHNEQFF,TGTGCCACCAGCCGGGACAGGGGACACAATGAGCAGTTCTTC